The 11 T cell receptor beta chains reported below all come from one sample, sequenced in a study of blood T cell repertoires in COVID-19. The repertoire was sequenced with immunoSEQ multiplex PCR; TCRdb's copy has only in-frame clones and lacks some. Of hundreds of thousands of clones in the sample, approximately 87% were seen once. The sample was peripheral blood. These receptor sequences come from a man aged 55 to 69 who had recovered from COVID-19.

The chain uses TRBV6-5 and TRBJ2-7, with D possibly matching TRBD2 (6 bases). The V end lost 2 bases, the J end lost 9 bases, and 20 bases lay between the germline ends. CDR1 MNHEY and CDR2 SVGAGI come from the germline V gene. The CDR3 extends over 15 amino acids. The CDR3 sequence: CASSYGGEGQLRQYF. The DNA of the CDR3 is TGTGCCAGCAGTTACGGAGGGGAAGGTCAGTTAAGGCAGTACTTC.

This chain links TRBV4-1 with TRBJ1-4; 9 bases align to TRBD1. The V gene end was trimmed by 3 bases and the J gene end by 6 bases; junction bases not matched to a gene: 14. Germline-derived CDR1 and CDR2 are MGHRA and YSYEKL. The CDR3 spans 18 residues. CDR3 in amino acids: CASSQPRDRADTDEKLFF. DNA of the CDR3: TGCGCCAGCAGCCAGCCGCGGGACAGGGCCGACACGGATGAAAAACTGTTTTTT.

The chain employs TRBV5-4 and TRBJ1-6; D may be TRBD1 (5 bases). Germline loops: CDR1 SGHNT, CDR2 YYREEE (reference sequence). The CDR3 has 16 residues. V lost 0 bases and J 6 bases, leaving 13 bases between the germline ends. The CDR3 DNA sequence: TGTGCCAGCAGCTTGGTAGGGGCAGGGCGTAATTCACCCCTCCACTTT. It translates to CASSLVGAGRNSPLHF. The whole variable domain, remainder taken from reference TRBV5-4 and TRBJ1-6, is ETGVTQSPTHLIKTRGQQVTLRCSSQSGHNTVSWYQQALGQGPQFIFQYYREEENGRGNFPPRFSGLQFPNYSSELNVNALELDDSALYLCASSLVGAGRNSPLHFGNGTRLTVT.

About this clone: The limits of the CDR3 on the DNA are not certain, so only TCRdb's listed CDR3 is given. This chain joins TRBV28 and TRBJ2-7; the table's D call TRBD1 went unverified against the DNA. The germline gives CDR1 MDHEN, CDR2 SYDVKM. The CDR3 is 16 amino acids in total, end residues counted. The CDR3 region is CASSSSKTGLAYEQYF.

The chain is built from TRBV7-2 and TRBJ1-6, with a tentative D call TRBD1 (5 bases). V was cut by 0 bases and J by 8 bases, with 8 bases left in between. Germline V gene sequence: CDR1 SGHTA, CDR2 FQGNSA. The CDR3 loop spans 14 amino acids. The CDR3 loop is CASSLAGGDSPLHF. CDR3 sequence (DNA): TGTGCCAGCAGCTTAGCGGGGGGGGATTCACCCCTCCACTTT.

The chain combines TRBV25-1 with TRBJ2-5; the match to TRBD2 covers 8 bases. The V and J ends lost 5 bases and 3 bases, in that order; junction bases with no gene match: 8. CDR1 MGHDK and CDR2 SYGVNS come from the germline V gene. This CDR3 is 15 amino acids long. The CDR3 nucleotides read TGTGCCAGCAGTCCTCTGCACGGGGGGGAAGAGACCCAGTACTTC. It codes for CASSPLHGGEETQYF. Drawing the rest from reference TRBV25-1 and TRBJ2-5, the complete variable domain is EADIYQTPRYLVIGTGKKITLECSQTMGHDKMYWYQQDPGMELHLIHYSYGVNSTEKGDLSSESTVSRIRTEHFPLTLESARPSHTSQYLCASSPLHGGEETQYFGPGTRLLVL.

The chain joins TRBV5-4 to TRBJ2-2; 8 nucleotides match TRBD2. CDR1 SGHNT and CDR2 YYREEE come from the germline V gene (reference sequence). CDR3 length equals 16 residues. V trimming: 4 bases; J trimming: 5 bases; junction bases outside the gene matches: 10. CDR3 nucleotide sequence: TGTGCCAGCAGCCAAGGGACTAGGAGTAGGACCGGGGAGCTGTTTTTT. Amino acids: CASSQGTRSRTGELFF.

In its sample, this clone was seen a few times. The chain recombines TRBV19 with TRBJ2-4; 8 nucleotides agree with TRBD1. With V trimmed by 1 base and J by 8 bases, 13 bases remained unmatched. CDR3 length: 17 residues. In germline, CDR1 is LNHDA, CDR2 SQIVND (reference sequence). CDR3 bases: TGTGCCAGTAGTATAGGAAGGGGGCAGGGGGCGGGATACATTCAGTACTTC. It yields the protein CASSIGRGQGAGYIQYF.

V usage is TRBV7-8 and J usage is TRBJ1-2, with D hard to call. V was cut by 4 bases and J by 4 bases, with 7 bases left in between. The CDR3 is made up of 12 amino acids. The germline V gene has CDR1 SGHVS and CDR2 FQNEAQ. CDR3 in DNA: TGTGCCAGCAGCTCCCACACCTATGGCTACACCTTC. Residues: CASSSHTYGYTF. Full variable domain (rest looked up from reference TRBV7-8 and TRBJ1-2): GAGVSQSPRYKVAKRGQDVALRCDPISGHVSLFWYQQALGQGPEFLTYFQNEAQLDKSGLPSDRFFAERPEGSVSTLKIQRTQQEDSAVYLCASSSHTYGYTFGSGTRLTVV.

The rearrangement links TRBV28 to TRBJ1-5, with unresolved D. The germline gives CDR1 MDHEN, CDR2 SYDVKM. The CDR3 runs to 14 residues. The V end was cut by 1 base, the J end by 7 bases, with 11 bases between. The CDR3 loop is CASSLSFPVQPQHF. In nucleotides, the CDR3 is TGTGCCAGCAGTTTATCCTTTCCCGTCCAGCCCCAGCATTTT.

V gene TRBV28 combines with J gene TRBJ1-2; a weak D match, TRBD1 (6 bases). The CDR3 loop spans 16 amino acids. Germline V CDR1 and CDR2: MDHEN, SYDVKM. V was cut by 5 bases and J by 4 bases, with 20 bases left in between. The CDR3 loop reads CASSDWDTTSGYGYTF. In nucleotides, the CDR3 is TGTGCCAGCAGTGATTGGGACACCACCTCGGGCTATGGCTACACCTTC.